This T cell receptor (beta chain) was identified during a study of blood T cell repertoires in COVID-19. Study context: Samples of COVID-19 (acute and convalescent) were obtained from the United States, Italy and Spain. T cells, B-cell-depleted T cells, or PBMCs supplied cDNA or gDNA.

As processed by the authors: Estimates of nucleated cell counts were drawn from the amplification of reference gene primers. Sequencing used immunoSEQ multiplex PCR; TCRdb keeps in-frame clones, though not all of them. V, J and clone size were drawn from that table, and D and trimming were deduced from the DNA. The sample includes 150,000 to 200,000 clones, 80% to 90% seen only once; the top ten take roughly a fifth. The CDR3 loop spans 16 amino acids. V was shortened by 3 bases and J by 0 bases, with 12 bases between the two germline ends. Germline V gives CDR1 MDHEN, CDR2 SYDVKM. This TCR was sampled from a woman older than 75 with acute or convalescent COVID-19. Sequenced sample: peripheral blood. The V call is TRBV28, the J call TRBJ1-3; D is unresolved. CDR3 region: CASSFLRIHSGNTIYF. In DNA form, the CDR3 reads TGTGCCAGCAGTTTCCTGAGGATTCACTCTGGAAACACCATATATTTT.